The rows below give T cell receptor beta chains drawn from one sample of a study of regulatory T cells in long-lasting Graves disease. TCRdb re-derived calls from the multiplex PCR reads in MiXCR, one entry per CDR3 protein. This table has about 430,000 distinct CDR3 sequences, 15% appearing once. Separately, the same data were catalogued under a study of T cells in Graves' hyperthyroidism and ophthalmopathy.

The source material was peripheral blood mononuclear cells (PBMCs), sampled at new diagnosis, from a patient treated with antithyroid drugs. The origin of the receptors is a woman in her thirties or forties with Graves disease. The CDR3 runs from the conserved cysteine through the conserved F or W. D genes are given only for firm matches. Where a row states a size, it is once, few, many or the class of an expanded clone; other rows omit it.

abundance: -
j_gene: TRBJ2-3
d_gene: -
v_gene: TRBV10-3
CDR3aa: CAISESLGLRTDTQYF
CDR3nt: TGTGCCATCAGTGAGTCGCTTGGACTTCGGACAGATACGCAGTATTTT

abundance: many
j_gene: TRBJ1-1
d_gene: -
v_gene: TRBV7-3
CDR3aa: CASSSGGGNTEAFF
CDR3nt: TGTGCCAGCAGCTCCGGGGGCGGGAACACTGAAGCTTTCTTT

abundance: few
j_gene: TRBJ2-2
d_gene: -
v_gene: TRBV18
CDR3aa: CASSPPMRRGTGELFF
CDR3nt: TGTGCCAGCTCACCACCTATGCGGAGGGGGACCGGGGAGCTGTTTTTT

abundance: many
j_gene: TRBJ2-3
d_gene: -
v_gene: TRBV11-3
CDR3aa: CASRRRKGESITDTQYF
CDR3nt: TGTGCCAGCCGCAGAAGGAAAGGGGAATCGATCACAGATACGCAGTATTTT

abundance: many
j_gene: TRBJ2-1
d_gene: TRBD2
v_gene: TRBV7-3
CDR3aa: CASSQDGGYEQFF
CDR3nt: TGTGCCAGCAGCCAGGACGGGGGGTATGAGCAGTTCTTC

abundance: many
j_gene: TRBJ2-1
d_gene: TRBD1
v_gene: TRBV11-2
CDR3aa: CASSQLRGQGINEQFF
CDR3nt: TGTGCCAGCAGCCAATTGCGGGGACAGGGGATCAATGAGCAGTTCTTC

abundance: many
j_gene: TRBJ2-7
d_gene: -
v_gene: TRBV13
CDR3aa: CASSSTGAREQYF
CDR3nt: TGTGCCAGCAGCTCAACGGGGGCGCGAGAGCAGTACTTC

abundance: -
j_gene: TRBJ1-1
d_gene: -
v_gene: TRBV7-8
CDR3aa: CASSRRGHQNTEAFF
CDR3nt: TGTGCCAGCAGCCGTCGCGGACACCAGAACACTGAAGCTTTCTTT

abundance: few
j_gene: TRBJ2-2
d_gene: -
v_gene: TRBV7-9
CDR3aa: CASSPAQTGELFF
CDR3nt: TGTGCCAGCAGCCCCGCCCAAACCGGGGAGCTGTTTTTT

abundance: many
j_gene: TRBJ2-3
d_gene: -
v_gene: TRBV27
CDR3aa: CASSLSYWEDTQYF
CDR3nt: TGTGCCAGCAGTTTATCGTACTGGGAGGATACGCAGTATTTT

abundance: many
j_gene: TRBJ2-4
d_gene: TRBD2
v_gene: TRBV7-9
CDR3aa: CASSPRLAGAKNIQYF
CDR3nt: TGTGCCAGCAGCCCACGACTAGCGGGAGCCAAAAACATTCAGTACTTC

abundance: few
j_gene: TRBJ2-7
d_gene: -
v_gene: TRBV6-2/TRBV6-3
CDR3aa: CASSSRPEGEYF
CDR3nt: TGTGCCAGCAGTTCCCGACCGGAAGGCGAGTACTTC

abundance: few
j_gene: TRBJ2-2
d_gene: TRBD2
v_gene: TRBV28
CDR3aa: CASSFWSSGRSAGELFF
CDR3nt: TGTGCCAGCAGTTTTTGGTCTAGCGGGAGGTCGGCCGGGGAGCTGTTTTTT

abundance: many
j_gene: TRBJ1-1
d_gene: TRBD1
v_gene: TRBV12-3/TRBV12-4
CDR3aa: CASSLGDRENTEAFF
CDR3nt: TGTGCCAGCAGTTTGGGGGACAGGGAGAACACTGAAGCTTTCTTT

abundance: -
j_gene: TRBJ2-7
d_gene: TRBD2
v_gene: TRBV5-5
CDR3aa: CANSGGLAVYEQYF
CDR3nt: TGTGCCAACAGCGGGGGACTAGCCGTATACGAGCAGTACTTC

abundance: few
j_gene: TRBJ2-5
d_gene: TRBD2
v_gene: TRBV29-1
CDR3aa: CSVEGVGGPGETQYF
CDR3nt: TGCAGCGTTGAAGGAGTGGGAGGGCCTGGAGAGACCCAGTACTTC

abundance: -
j_gene: TRBJ1-1
d_gene: -
v_gene: TRBV6-5
CDR3aa: CASSFSRHRGSNTEAFF
CDR3nt: TGTGCCAGCAGTTTCTCTAGACACCGGGGCTCGAACACTGAAGCTTTCTTT

abundance: many
j_gene: TRBJ2-7
d_gene: -
v_gene: TRBV7-6
CDR3aa: CASSFHMEKAPSYEQYF
CDR3nt: TGTGCCAGCAGCTTCCATATGGAAAAGGCCCCATCCTACGAGCAGTACTTC

abundance: -
j_gene: TRBJ2-7
d_gene: -
v_gene: TRBV12-3/TRBV12-4
CDR3aa: CAGSPRANSYEQYF
CDR3nt: TGTGCCGGCAGTCCCAGGGCGAACTCCTACGAGCAGTACTTC

abundance: many
j_gene: TRBJ2-1
d_gene: -
v_gene: TRBV4-1
CDR3aa: CASSRSSYNEQFF
CDR3nt: TGCGCCAGCAGCCGGAGTTCCTACAATGAGCAGTTCTTC

abundance: few
j_gene: TRBJ1-2
d_gene: -
v_gene: TRBV5-1
CDR3aa: CASSTSPGNYGYTF
CDR3nt: TGCGCCAGCAGCACCTCTCCGGGAAACTATGGCTACACCTTC

abundance: many
j_gene: TRBJ2-7
d_gene: -
v_gene: TRBV20-1
CDR3aa: CSASYEQYF
CDR3nt: TGCAGTGCTAGCTACGAGCAGTACTTC

abundance: many
j_gene: TRBJ1-6
d_gene: TRBD1
v_gene: TRBV9
CDR3aa: CASSGEGTGISPLHF
CDR3nt: TGTGCCAGCAGCGGCGAGGGGACAGGGATTTCACCCCTCCACTTT

abundance: few
j_gene: TRBJ2-1
d_gene: -
v_gene: TRBV6-2/TRBV6-3
CDR3aa: CASSYSSQGSLCQFF
CDR3nt: TGTGCCAGCAGTTACTCGAGTCAGGGGAGTTTGTGTCAGTTCTTC

abundance: many
j_gene: TRBJ2-7
d_gene: -
v_gene: TRBV27
CDR3aa: CASSINRYEQYF
CDR3nt: TGTGCCAGCAGTATCAACAGGTACGAGCAGTACTTC

abundance: -
j_gene: TRBJ2-1
d_gene: TRBD2
v_gene: TRBV19
CDR3aa: CASSPSTSGRVEQFF
CDR3nt: TGTGCCAGTAGTCCCTCGACTAGCGGGAGGGTTGAGCAGTTCTTC

abundance: -
j_gene: TRBJ2-7
d_gene: -
v_gene: TRBV5-6
CDR3aa: CASSLRKGPPCSYEQYF
CDR3nt: TGTGCCAGCAGCTTGCGGAAAGGACCTCCGTGCTCCTACGAGCAGTACTTC

abundance: many
j_gene: TRBJ1-1
d_gene: TRBD1
v_gene: TRBV12-3/TRBV12-4
CDR3aa: CASSFGRGPPNTEAFF
CDR3nt: TGTGCCAGCAGTTTTGGCAGGGGGCCCCCGAACACTGAAGCTTTCTTT

abundance: many
j_gene: TRBJ2-7
d_gene: -
v_gene: TRBV6-1
CDR3aa: CASRAGQSYEQYF
CDR3nt: TGTGCCAGCAGGGCGGGACAGAGCTACGAGCAGTACTTC

abundance: -
j_gene: TRBJ2-2
d_gene: TRBD2
v_gene: TRBV6-2/TRBV6-3
CDR3aa: CASSEYGTSGSFTGELFF
CDR3nt: TGTGCCAGCAGTGAATATGGGACTAGCGGGAGTTTCACCGGGGAGCTGTTTTTT

abundance: -
j_gene: TRBJ1-1
d_gene: TRBD1
v_gene: TRBV3-1
CDR3aa: CASSQGDRSPEAFF
CDR3nt: TGTGCCAGCAGCCAAGGGGACAGGAGCCCTGAAGCTTTCTTT

abundance: -
j_gene: TRBJ1-2
d_gene: -
v_gene: TRBV5-1
CDR3aa: CASGTGANYGYTF
CDR3nt: TGCGCCAGCGGCACCGGAGCTAACTATGGCTACACCTTC

abundance: many
j_gene: TRBJ2-7
d_gene: TRBD2
v_gene: TRBV7-8
CDR3aa: CASSLGGSGSAYEQYF
CDR3nt: TGTGCCAGCAGCTTAGGTGGTAGCGGGTCTGCCTACGAGCAGTACTTC

abundance: many
j_gene: TRBJ2-7
d_gene: TRBD1
v_gene: TRBV20-1
CDR3aa: CSAIRQGAYEQYF
CDR3nt: TGCAGTGCCATCCGACAGGGGGCCTACGAGCAGTACTTC

abundance: -
j_gene: TRBJ2-1
d_gene: -
v_gene: TRBV28
CDR3aa: CASSLWGSDGNEQFF
CDR3nt: TGTGCCAGCAGTTTATGGGGGTCGGATGGGAATGAGCAGTTCTTC

abundance: many
j_gene: TRBJ2-1
d_gene: TRBD2
v_gene: TRBV7-2
CDR3aa: CASTTGLNYNEQFF
CDR3nt: TGTGCCAGCACCACGGGACTAAACTACAATGAGCAGTTCTTC

abundance: many
j_gene: TRBJ2-7
d_gene: TRBD2
v_gene: TRBV28
CDR3aa: CASRGLAGSSYEQYF
CDR3nt: TGTGCCAGCAGGGGACTAGCGGGTAGCTCCTACGAGCAGTACTTC

abundance: few
j_gene: TRBJ2-1
d_gene: -
v_gene: TRBV9
CDR3aa: CASSVEVGSYNEQFF
CDR3nt: TGTGCCAGCAGCGTAGAGGTGGGCTCCTACAATGAGCAGTTCTTC

abundance: many
j_gene: TRBJ1-4
d_gene: -
v_gene: TRBV28
CDR3aa: CASSSLPWVVDEKLFF
CDR3nt: TGTGCCAGCAGTTCACTCCCGTGGGTGGTTGATGAAAAACTGTTTTTT

abundance: -
j_gene: TRBJ2-1
d_gene: TRBD1
v_gene: TRBV9
CDR3aa: CTSSPVGTAFDEQFF
CDR3nt: TGTACCAGCAGCCCAGTAGGGACAGCCTTCGATGAGCAGTTCTTC

abundance: -
j_gene: TRBJ2-3
d_gene: -
v_gene: TRBV5-6
CDR3aa: CASSLALGDTDTQYF
CDR3nt: TGTGCCAGCAGCCTAGCACTAGGGGACACAGATACGCAGTATTTT

abundance: -
j_gene: TRBJ2-2
d_gene: TRBD2
v_gene: TRBV5-6
CDR3aa: CASSPYPSGRVGGELFF
CDR3nt: TGTGCCAGCAGCCCGTATCCTAGCGGGAGGGTCGGCGGGGAGCTGTTTTTT

abundance: many
j_gene: TRBJ2-3
d_gene: TRBD1
v_gene: TRBV2
CDR3aa: CASRVDRGGTDTQYF
CDR3nt: TGTGCCAGCAGGGTGGACAGGGGGGGCACAGATACGCAGTATTTT

abundance: many
j_gene: TRBJ2-5
d_gene: -
v_gene: TRBV2
CDR3aa: CASTRDTQETQYF
CDR3nt: TGTGCCAGCACCCGGGATACCCAAGAGACCCAGTACTTC

abundance: -
j_gene: TRBJ2-7
d_gene: TRBD1
v_gene: TRBV29-1
CDR3aa: CSVGQGQTYEQYF
CDR3nt: TGCAGCGTGGGACAGGGACAAACCTACGAGCAGTACTTC

abundance: many
j_gene: TRBJ1-6
d_gene: -
v_gene: TRBV12-3/TRBV12-4
CDR3aa: CASSREAYNSPLHF
CDR3nt: TGTGCCAGCAGCCGGGAAGCCTATAATTCACCCCTCCACTTT

abundance: -
j_gene: TRBJ1-5
d_gene: -
v_gene: TRBV20-1
CDR3aa: CSARVGNNQPQHF
CDR3nt: TGCAGTGCTAGAGTAGGGAACAATCAGCCCCAGCATTTT

abundance: -
j_gene: TRBJ1-1
d_gene: -
v_gene: TRBV20-1
CDR3aa: CSAPGGGDTEAFF
CDR3nt: TGCAGTGCTCCTGGGGGTGGGGACACTGAAGCTTTCTTT

abundance: -
j_gene: TRBJ2-1
d_gene: -
v_gene: TRBV28
CDR3aa: CASSSLRQSEQFF
CDR3nt: TGTGCCAGCAGCAGCCTTCGACAGAGTGAGCAGTTCTTC

abundance: -
j_gene: TRBJ2-1
d_gene: TRBD2
v_gene: TRBV27
CDR3aa: CASSFSREAYEQFF
CDR3nt: TGTGCCAGCAGTTTCTCGCGGGAGGCATATGAGCAGTTCTTC

abundance: few
j_gene: TRBJ2-2
d_gene: TRBD1
v_gene: TRBV18
CDR3aa: CASSPNRGNTGELFF
CDR3nt: TGTGCCAGCTCACCAAACAGGGGAAACACCGGGGAGCTGTTTTTT

abundance: many
j_gene: TRBJ1-2
d_gene: -
v_gene: TRBV28
CDR3aa: CASSITTLHGYTF
CDR3nt: TGTGCCAGCAGCATTACGACCCTTCATGGCTACACCTTC

abundance: -
j_gene: TRBJ2-7
d_gene: TRBD1
v_gene: TRBV20-1
CDR3aa: CSARVRQGAPTYEQYF
CDR3nt: TGCAGTGCTAGAGTCAGACAGGGGGCCCCTACCTACGAGCAGTACTTC

abundance: many
j_gene: TRBJ2-5
d_gene: TRBD2
v_gene: TRBV5-1
CDR3aa: CASSLEDGRSETQYF
CDR3nt: TGCGCCAGCAGCTTGGAGGACGGGAGGTCGGAGACCCAGTACTTC